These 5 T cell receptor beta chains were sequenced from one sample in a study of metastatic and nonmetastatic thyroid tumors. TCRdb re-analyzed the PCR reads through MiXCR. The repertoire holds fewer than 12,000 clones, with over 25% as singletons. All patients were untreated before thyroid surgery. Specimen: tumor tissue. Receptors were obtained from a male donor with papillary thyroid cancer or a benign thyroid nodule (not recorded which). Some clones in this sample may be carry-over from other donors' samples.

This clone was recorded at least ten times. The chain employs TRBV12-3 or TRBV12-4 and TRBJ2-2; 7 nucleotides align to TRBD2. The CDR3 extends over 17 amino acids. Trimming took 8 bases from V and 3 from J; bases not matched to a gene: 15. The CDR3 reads CASVFWGGGRDTGELFF. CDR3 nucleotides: TGTGCCAGCGTCTTTTGGGGGGGGGGAAGGGACACCGGGGAGCTGTTTTTT.

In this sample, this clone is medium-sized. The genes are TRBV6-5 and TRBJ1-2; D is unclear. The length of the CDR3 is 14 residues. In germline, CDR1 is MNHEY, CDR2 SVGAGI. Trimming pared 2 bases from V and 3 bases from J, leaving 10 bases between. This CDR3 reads CASSYEKGYYGYTF. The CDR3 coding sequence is TGTGCCAGCAGTTACGAAAAAGGGTACTATGGCTACACCTTC.

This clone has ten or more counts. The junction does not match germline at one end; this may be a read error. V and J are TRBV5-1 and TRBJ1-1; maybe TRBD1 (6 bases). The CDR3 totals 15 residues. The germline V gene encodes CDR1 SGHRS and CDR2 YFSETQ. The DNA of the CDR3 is TGCGCCAGCAGCGTAGGTACAGGGATGAACACTGGAGCTTTCTTT. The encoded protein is CASSVGTGMNTGAFF.

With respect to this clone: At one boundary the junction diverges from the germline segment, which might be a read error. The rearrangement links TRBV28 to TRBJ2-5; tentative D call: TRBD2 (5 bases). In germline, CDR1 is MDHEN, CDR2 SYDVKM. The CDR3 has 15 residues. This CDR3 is CASSTWDEGTETKYF. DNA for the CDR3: TGTGCCAGCAGTACCTGGGATGAGGGTACGGAGACCAAGTACTTC. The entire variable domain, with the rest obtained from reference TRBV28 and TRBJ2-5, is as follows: DVKVTQSSRYLVKRTGEKVFLECVQDMDHENMFWYRQDPGLGLRLIYFSYDVKMKEKGDIPEGYSVSREKKERFSLILESASTNQTSMYLCASSTWDEGTETKYFGPGTRLLVL.

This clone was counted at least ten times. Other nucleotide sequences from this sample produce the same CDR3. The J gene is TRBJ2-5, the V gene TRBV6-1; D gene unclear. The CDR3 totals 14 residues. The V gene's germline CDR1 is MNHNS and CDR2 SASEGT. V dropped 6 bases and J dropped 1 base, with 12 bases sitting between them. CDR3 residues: CASSPHGTQETQYF. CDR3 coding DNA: TGTGCCAGCAGCCCCCATGGCACCCAAGAGACCCAGTACTTC.